The subject of this entry is one T cell receptor (beta chain). Some clones are missing from TCRdb's copy, which holds only in-frame ones; the method was immunoSEQ multiplex PCR. The sample carries about 680,000 clones, roughly 90% recorded once. The data derive from a study of Ad26.COV2.S vaccination and SARS-CoV-2 variants. Sample treatment: around 19 received Ad26.COV2.S at low or high dose, single or two shots; 5 received placebo; per-sample allocation not given. Collection of samples fell on day 63 after the first vaccine or placebo injection. Boston hosted the donor, who was an adult aged 18-55 years. The study used a vaccine consisting of an Ad26 vector that expressed Wuhan-strain SARS-CoV-2 spike. There are 15 residues in the CDR3. The V end was cut by 3 bases, the J end by 9 bases, with 18 bases between. Per the germline V gene, CDR1 is SGHTA and CDR2 is FQGTGA.

The sequence derives from a person aged 18-60 years who received the Ad26.COV2.S COVID-19 vaccine or a placebo. The chain combines TRBV7-3 with TRBJ2-1; maybe TRBD2 (6 bases). This specimen consisted of peripheral blood, obtained in a trial of Ad26.COV2.S vaccine versus placebo. The CDR3 DNA reads as TGTGCCAGCAGCTTGAGGGCGGGATCGCCGCCTGAGCAGTTCTTC. Its protein is CASSLRAGSPPEQFF.